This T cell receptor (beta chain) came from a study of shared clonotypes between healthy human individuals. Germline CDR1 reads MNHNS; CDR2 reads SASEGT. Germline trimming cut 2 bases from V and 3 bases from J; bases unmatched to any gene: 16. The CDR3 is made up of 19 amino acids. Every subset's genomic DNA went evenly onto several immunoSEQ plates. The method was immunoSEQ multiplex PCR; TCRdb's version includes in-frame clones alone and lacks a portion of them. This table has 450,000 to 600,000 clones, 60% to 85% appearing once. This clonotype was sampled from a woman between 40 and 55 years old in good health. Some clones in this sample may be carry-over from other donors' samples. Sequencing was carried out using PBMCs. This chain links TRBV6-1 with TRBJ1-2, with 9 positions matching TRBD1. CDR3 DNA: TGTGCCAGCAGTGAACAACGGGGGACAGGGAAGGTAGGCTACTATGGCTACACCTTC. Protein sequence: CASSEQRGTGKVGYYGYTF.